A selection of T cell receptor beta chains follows, all from one sample in a study of T cell responses to AZD1222 COVID-19 vaccine. Profiling relied on immunoSEQ multiplex PCR, and the TCRdb table lists in-frame clones only, not all of them. Of some 60,000 clones listed, roughly 80% are singletons. The specimen was peripheral blood, collected 28 days after the second AZD1222 dose. The origin of the receptors is an adult who received the AZD1222 COVID-19 vaccine. Both conserved end residues are part of each CDR3. Fields, in order: CDR3 protein, CDR3 DNA, J gene, CDR3 length, D gene, clone size, V gene. A D gene is named only where the DNA matches it firmly. The size of a clone is reported for some rows only, either as once, few or many, or as a class for expanded clones.

cdr3_aa: CASSKVLGQASTEAFF; cdr3_nt: TGTGCCAGCAGCAAAGTTTTGGGACAGGCATCCACTGAAGCTTTCTTT; j_call: TRBJ1-1; cdr3_length: 16; d_call: NA; clone_size: NA; v_call: TRBV21-1
cdr3_aa: CASSDKETQYF; cdr3_nt: TGTGCCAGCTCAGATAAAGAGACCCAGTACTTC; j_call: TRBJ2-5; cdr3_length: 11; d_call: NA; clone_size: NA; v_call: TRBV18
cdr3_aa: CASSRSRDPGLSYNEQFF; cdr3_nt: TGTGCCAGCAGCCGCTCACGAGACCCGGGACTCTCCTACAATGAGCAGTTCTTC; j_call: TRBJ2-1; cdr3_length: 18; d_call: NA; clone_size: once; v_call: TRBV7-8
cdr3_aa: CASLSGQGGQPQHF; cdr3_nt: TGTGCCAGCCTTTCGGGACAGGGGGGTCAGCCCCAGCATTTT; j_call: TRBJ1-5; cdr3_length: 14; d_call: TRBD1; clone_size: NA; v_call: TRBV28
cdr3_aa: CASSPRLAGGNTGELFF; cdr3_nt: TGTGCCAGCAGCCCCCGACTAGCGGGGGGGAACACCGGGGAGCTGTTTTTT; j_call: TRBJ2-2; cdr3_length: 17; d_call: TRBD2; clone_size: NA; v_call: TRBV3-1/TRBV3-2
cdr3_aa: CASSQDRDSSTDTQYF; cdr3_nt: TGTGCCAGCAGCCAAGACCGGGACTCCTCCACAGATACGCAGTATTTT; j_call: TRBJ2-3; cdr3_length: 16; d_call: NA; clone_size: NA; v_call: TRBV4-2
cdr3_aa: CAITGGTGGAKIDRGYGYTF; cdr3_nt: TGTGCCATCACTGGGGGGACAGGGGGCGCTAAAATCGACCGGGGATATGGCTACACCTTC; j_call: TRBJ1-2; cdr3_length: 20; d_call: TRBD1; clone_size: NA; v_call: TRBV10-3
cdr3_aa: CASNPTGKETQYF; cdr3_nt: TGTGCCAGCAACCCGACAGGAAAAGAGACCCAGTACTTC; j_call: TRBJ2-5; cdr3_length: 13; d_call: NA; clone_size: NA; v_call: TRBV12-3/TRBV12-4
cdr3_aa: CASHLRVNSPLHF; cdr3_nt: TGTGCCAGCCACCTCAGGGTGAATTCACCCCTCCACTTT; j_call: TRBJ1-6; cdr3_length: 13; d_call: NA; clone_size: NA; v_call: TRBV28
cdr3_aa: CASSVAEETYGYTF; cdr3_nt: TGTGCCAGCAGCGTAGCGGAGGAAACCTATGGCTACACCTTC; j_call: TRBJ1-2; cdr3_length: 14; d_call: NA; clone_size: NA; v_call: TRBV9
cdr3_aa: CASSVAAGTYEQYF; cdr3_nt: TGTGCCAGCAGCGTAGCAGCGGGCACATACGAGCAGTACTTC; j_call: TRBJ2-7; cdr3_length: 14; d_call: NA; clone_size: NA; v_call: TRBV9
cdr3_aa: CASMGQWGPFEQFF; cdr3_nt: TGTGCCAGCATGGGGCAGTGGGGGCCTTTTGAGCAGTTCTTC; j_call: TRBJ2-1; cdr3_length: 14; d_call: NA; clone_size: NA; v_call: TRBV6-5
cdr3_aa: CASSTSWTDSGNTIYF; cdr3_nt: TGTGCCAGCAGCACGAGCTGGACGGACTCTGGAAACACCATATATTTT; j_call: TRBJ1-3; cdr3_length: 16; d_call: NA; clone_size: NA; v_call: TRBV7-9
cdr3_aa: CATSARTGDYEQYF; cdr3_nt: TGTGCCACCAGTGCCCGGACAGGGGACTACGAGCAGTACTTC; j_call: TRBJ2-7; cdr3_length: 14; d_call: TRBD1; clone_size: NA; v_call: TRBV24-1
cdr3_aa: CASSLDRGATTYEQYF; cdr3_nt: TGTGCCAGCAGCTTGGACAGGGGCGCTACCACCTACGAGCAGTACTTC; j_call: TRBJ2-7; cdr3_length: 16; d_call: TRBD1; clone_size: NA; v_call: TRBV7-2
cdr3_aa: CASHLFGGTGGGGRGYTF; cdr3_nt: TGTGCCAGCCACCTCTTTGGCGGGACAGGGGGCGGCGGTCGGGGCTACACCTTC; j_call: TRBJ1-2; cdr3_length: 18; d_call: TRBD1; clone_size: NA; v_call: TRBV19
cdr3_aa: CASSLLQSTDTQYF; cdr3_nt: TGCGCCAGCAGCTTGTTACAGAGCACAGATACGCAGTATTTT; j_call: TRBJ2-3; cdr3_length: 14; d_call: NA; clone_size: NA; v_call: TRBV5-1
cdr3_aa: CASSPRLTNYGYTF; cdr3_nt: TGTGCCAGCAGCCCCCGACTGACTAACTATGGCTACACCTTC; j_call: TRBJ1-2; cdr3_length: 14; d_call: NA; clone_size: few; v_call: TRBV7-8
cdr3_aa: CASSAGYGEKLFF; cdr3_nt: TGTGCCAGCAGTGCCGGGTACGGTGAAAAACTGTTTTTT; j_call: TRBJ1-4; cdr3_length: 13; d_call: NA; clone_size: NA; v_call: TRBV6-4
cdr3_aa: CASSRTWGSYEQYF; cdr3_nt: TGTGCCAGTAGTCGGACATGGGGTTCCTACGAGCAGTACTTC; j_call: TRBJ2-7; cdr3_length: 14; d_call: NA; clone_size: NA; v_call: TRBV19
cdr3_aa: CASSQVPGQGDEKLFF; cdr3_nt: TGTGCCAGCAGCCAAGTGCCGGGACAGGGGGATGAAAAACTGTTTTTT; j_call: TRBJ1-4; cdr3_length: 16; d_call: TRBD1; clone_size: NA; v_call: TRBV4-2
cdr3_aa: CASSSGNWVREQYF; cdr3_nt: TGTGCCAGCAGCTCGGGTAACTGGGTGAGGGAGCAGTACTTC; j_call: TRBJ2-7; cdr3_length: 14; d_call: NA; clone_size: once; v_call: TRBV7-8
cdr3_aa: CASTVTGGGTDTQYF; cdr3_nt: TGTGCCTCCACAGTTACCGGGGGGGGCACAGATACGCAGTATTTT; j_call: TRBJ2-3; cdr3_length: 15; d_call: TRBD2; clone_size: NA; v_call: TRBV6-5
cdr3_aa: CASKRETGIMNTEAFF; cdr3_nt: TGCGCCAGCAAAAGGGAGACAGGGATTATGAACACTGAAGCTTTCTTT; j_call: TRBJ1-1; cdr3_length: 16; d_call: TRBD1; clone_size: NA; v_call: TRBV4-1
cdr3_aa: CASSRGDSYNEQFF; cdr3_nt: TGTGCCAGCAGCCGGGGGGACTCCTACAATGAGCAGTTCTTC; j_call: TRBJ2-1; cdr3_length: 14; d_call: NA; clone_size: NA; v_call: TRBV4-2
cdr3_aa: CASSTRLGMNTEAFF; cdr3_nt: TGTGCCAGCAGCACCCGGTTGGGCATGAACACTGAAGCTTTCTTT; j_call: TRBJ1-1; cdr3_length: 15; d_call: NA; clone_size: once; v_call: TRBV7-8
cdr3_aa: CASWGDRGSGYEF; cdr3_nt: TGTGCCAGCTGGGGGGACAGGGGATCGGGGTACGAGTTC; j_call: TRBJ2-7; cdr3_length: 13; d_call: TRBD1; clone_size: NA; v_call: TRBV28